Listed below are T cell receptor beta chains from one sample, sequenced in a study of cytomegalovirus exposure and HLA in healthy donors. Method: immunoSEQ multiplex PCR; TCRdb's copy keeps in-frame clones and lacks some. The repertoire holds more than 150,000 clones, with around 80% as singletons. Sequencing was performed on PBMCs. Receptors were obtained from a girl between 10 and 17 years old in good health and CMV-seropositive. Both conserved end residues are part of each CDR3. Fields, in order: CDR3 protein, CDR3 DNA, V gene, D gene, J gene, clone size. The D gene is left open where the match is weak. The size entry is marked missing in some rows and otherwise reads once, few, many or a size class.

CDR3 protein: CASSLARGNTEAFF
CDR3 DNA: TGTGCCAGCAGCTTAGCCAGGGGGAACACTGAAGCTTTCTTT
V gene: TRBV7-6
D gene: NA
J gene: TRBJ1-1
clone size: few

CDR3 protein: CASSLALHGTSGSWYF
CDR3 DNA: TGTGCCAGCAGCTTGGCCCTTCACGGGACTAGCGGGTCATGGTATTTT
V gene: TRBV5-6
D gene: TRBD2
J gene: TRBJ2-3
clone size: NA

CDR3 protein: CASSQGDRDQPQHF
CDR3 DNA: TGTGCCAGCAGCCAAGGCGACAGGGATCAGCCCCAGCATTTT
V gene: TRBV4-2
D gene: TRBD1
J gene: TRBJ1-5
clone size: NA

CDR3 protein: CASSGWTSAEQYF
CDR3 DNA: TGTGCCAGCAGCGGATGGACTAGCGCCGAGCAGTACTTC
V gene: TRBV7-2
D gene: TRBD2
J gene: TRBJ2-7
clone size: NA

CDR3 protein: CASSLVGGAYEQYF
CDR3 DNA: TGCGCCAGCAGCTTGGTCGGCGGTGCCTACGAGCAGTACTTC
V gene: TRBV5-1
D gene: NA
J gene: TRBJ2-7
clone size: NA

CDR3 protein: CASAFTGSQPQHF
CDR3 DNA: TGTGCCAGTGCCTTCACAGGGTCTCAGCCCCAGCATTTT
V gene: TRBV19
D gene: NA
J gene: TRBJ1-5
clone size: once

CDR3 protein: CAWSVPGGGPTYEQYF
CDR3 DNA: TGTGCCTGGAGTGTACCCGGGGGTGGTCCTACCTACGAGCAGTACTTC
V gene: TRBV30
D gene: NA
J gene: TRBJ2-7
clone size: NA

CDR3 protein: CASRGGTSGNNEQFF
CDR3 DNA: TGTGCCAGCAGAGGTGGGACTAGCGGGAACAATGAGCAGTTCTTC
V gene: TRBV5-4
D gene: TRBD2
J gene: TRBJ2-1
clone size: few

CDR3 protein: CASSHAYSIGYTF
CDR3 DNA: TGTGCCAGCAGCCACGCCTACAGTATTGGCTACACCTTC
V gene: TRBV14
D gene: NA
J gene: TRBJ1-2
clone size: NA

CDR3 protein: CASSLKGANTGELFF
CDR3 DNA: TGTGCCAGCAGTTTAAAAGGGGCGAACACCGGGGAGCTGTTTTTT
V gene: TRBV27
D gene: NA
J gene: TRBJ2-2
clone size: NA

CDR3 protein: CSVRTAFSYEQYF
CDR3 DNA: TGCAGCGTCCGGACAGCGTTCTCCTACGAGCAGTACTTC
V gene: TRBV29-1
D gene: NA
J gene: TRBJ2-7
clone size: NA

CDR3 protein: CASSLAGSFEQFF
CDR3 DNA: TGTGCCAGCAGCTTGGCCGGGAGCTTTGAGCAGTTCTTC
V gene: TRBV5-5
D gene: NA
J gene: TRBJ2-1
clone size: NA

CDR3 protein: CAGAASTLQETQYF
CDR3 DNA: TGTGCCGGGGCTGCTTCCACACTCCAAGAGACCCAGTACTTC
V gene: TRBV6-1
D gene: NA
J gene: TRBJ2-5
clone size: NA

CDR3 protein: CAITPGLGNAGELFF
CDR3 DNA: TGTGCCATCACTCCGGGACTAGGGAACGCCGGGGAGCTGTTTTTT
V gene: TRBV10-3
D gene: TRBD2
J gene: TRBJ2-2
clone size: NA

CDR3 protein: CASSLGGQSNQPQHF
CDR3 DNA: TGTGCCAGCAGCTTAGGGGGACAGAGTAATCAGCCCCAGCATTTT
V gene: TRBV7-9
D gene: TRBD1
J gene: TRBJ1-5
clone size: NA

CDR3 protein: CASGRTYGYTF
CDR3 DNA: TGTGCCAGCGGGCGAACCTATGGCTACACCTTC
V gene: TRBV6-5
D gene: NA
J gene: TRBJ1-2
clone size: NA

CDR3 protein: CASSQSGTSGETQYF
CDR3 DNA: TGCGCCAGCAGCCAATCCGGGACTAGCGGGGAGACCCAGTACTTC
V gene: TRBV5-1
D gene: TRBD2
J gene: TRBJ2-5
clone size: NA

CDR3 protein: CSSSLGGTEAFF
CDR3 DNA: TGTTCCAGCAGCTTGGGGGGCACTGAAGCTTTCTTT
V gene: TRBV7-9
D gene: NA
J gene: TRBJ1-1
clone size: NA

CDR3 protein: CASGQGRSYEQYF
CDR3 DNA: TGTGCCAGCGGACAGGGCCGATCCTACGAGCAGTACTTC
V gene: TRBV6-1
D gene: TRBD1
J gene: TRBJ2-7
clone size: NA

CDR3 protein: CATSPGQRYQPQHF
CDR3 DNA: TGTGCCACGTCTCCGGGACAGAGGTATCAGCCCCAGCATTTT
V gene: TRBV28
D gene: TRBD1
J gene: TRBJ1-5
clone size: NA

CDR3 protein: CASSLSKGAGVVEQFF
CDR3 DNA: TGTGCCAGCAGCTTGTCTAAGGGAGCGGGAGTAGTTGAGCAGTTCTTC
V gene: TRBV5-4
D gene: TRBD2
J gene: TRBJ2-1
clone size: NA

CDR3 protein: CASSLAPSGGYQETQYF
CDR3 DNA: TGTGCCAGCAGCTTGGCCCCTAGCGGAGGGTACCAAGAGACCCAGTACTTC
V gene: TRBV5-4
D gene: TRBD2
J gene: TRBJ2-5
clone size: few

CDR3 protein: CASSIQNTEAFF
CDR3 DNA: TGTGCCAGTAGTATTCAGAACACTGAAGCTTTCTTT
V gene: TRBV19
D gene: NA
J gene: TRBJ1-1
clone size: NA

CDR3 protein: CASSPTGMNYGYTF
CDR3 DNA: TGTGCCAGCAGCCCGACAGGGATGAACTATGGCTACACCTTC
V gene: TRBV5-5
D gene: TRBD1
J gene: TRBJ1-2
clone size: NA

CDR3 protein: CASSLLPSGSTGELFF
CDR3 DNA: TGTGCCAGCAGTTTACTCCCTAGCGGGAGCACCGGGGAGCTGTTTTTT
V gene: TRBV27
D gene: TRBD2
J gene: TRBJ2-2
clone size: NA

CDR3 protein: CASSWSGLSYNEQFF
CDR3 DNA: TGTGCCAGCAGCTGGAGCGGTCTCTCCTACAATGAGCAGTTCTTC
V gene: TRBV5-4
D gene: NA
J gene: TRBJ2-1
clone size: NA

CDR3 protein: CASSEERETLDTQYF
CDR3 DNA: TGCGCCAGCAGTGAGGAGCGGGAGACGTTGGATACGCAGTATTTT
V gene: TRBV10-1
D gene: TRBD2
J gene: TRBJ2-3
clone size: NA

CDR3 protein: CASSRAGLAEYEQYF
CDR3 DNA: TGTGCCAGCAGTCGGGCGGGACTAGCGGAGTACGAGCAGTACTTC
V gene: TRBV6-5
D gene: TRBD2
J gene: TRBJ2-7
clone size: NA

CDR3 protein: CASSRDRVDYEQYF
CDR3 DNA: TGCGCCAGCAGCCGGGACAGGGTCGACTACGAGCAGTACTTC
V gene: TRBV10-2
D gene: TRBD1
J gene: TRBJ2-7
clone size: few

CDR3 protein: CASNQEYSNQPQHF
CDR3 DNA: TGTGCCAGCAATCAGGAATATAGCAATCAGCCCCAGCATTTT
V gene: TRBV2
D gene: NA
J gene: TRBJ1-5
clone size: NA

CDR3 protein: CASSFSAASGSHNEQFF
CDR3 DNA: TGTGCCAGCAGCTTTTCCGCGGCTAGCGGGAGTCACAATGAGCAGTTCTTC
V gene: TRBV7-9
D gene: TRBD2
J gene: TRBJ2-1
clone size: NA

CDR3 protein: CASSVGGSVGTDTQYF
CDR3 DNA: TGTGCCAGCAGCGTAGGTGGGAGCGTCGGCACAGATACGCAGTATTTT
V gene: TRBV9
D gene: NA
J gene: TRBJ2-3
clone size: NA

CDR3 protein: CASSPDIGWTEAFF
CDR3 DNA: TGTGCCAGCAGCCCCGACATTGGGTGGACTGAAGCTTTCTTT
V gene: TRBV7-9
D gene: NA
J gene: TRBJ1-1
clone size: NA

CDR3 protein: CASSRLARSLAPAYNEQFF
CDR3 DNA: TGCGCCAGCAGCCGCCTCGCTCGGTCGTTAGCGCCCGCCTACAATGAGCAGTTCTTC
V gene: TRBV5-1
D gene: NA
J gene: TRBJ2-1
clone size: NA

CDR3 protein: CASSQAGTLRSYEQYF
CDR3 DNA: TGTGCCAGCAGCCAAGCCGGGACACTGCGCTCCTACGAGCAGTACTTC
V gene: TRBV14
D gene: NA
J gene: TRBJ2-7
clone size: NA

CDR3 protein: CASSPTGLVPNEQFF
CDR3 DNA: TGTGCCAGCAGCCCCACGGGACTAGTCCCCAATGAGCAGTTCTTC
V gene: TRBV7-9
D gene: TRBD2
J gene: TRBJ2-1
clone size: once

CDR3 protein: CASSPRVLGETQYF
CDR3 DNA: TGTGCCAGCTCACCCCGGGTGTTGGGAGAGACCCAGTACTTC
V gene: TRBV18
D gene: NA
J gene: TRBJ2-5
clone size: NA

CDR3 protein: CASSVGGDEQYF
CDR3 DNA: TGTGCCAGCAGCGTCGGAGGGGACGAGCAGTACTTC
V gene: TRBV11-2
D gene: NA
J gene: TRBJ2-7
clone size: NA

CDR3 protein: CASSTGGYEQYF
CDR3 DNA: TGTGCCAGTAGCACCGGGGGCTACGAGCAGTACTTC
V gene: TRBV19
D gene: NA
J gene: TRBJ2-7
clone size: NA

CDR3 protein: CASSSGTSGRAREQFF
CDR3 DNA: TGTGCCAGCAGCTCCGGGACTAGCGGGAGGGCGCGTGAGCAGTTCTTC
V gene: TRBV5-6
D gene: TRBD2
J gene: TRBJ2-1
clone size: once

CDR3 protein: CASRALNQPQHF
CDR3 DNA: TGTGCCAGCCGCGCACTAAATCAGCCCCAGCATTTT
V gene: TRBV2
D gene: NA
J gene: TRBJ1-5
clone size: NA

CDR3 protein: CATTPGGGLEQYF
CDR3 DNA: TGTGCCACCACTCCGGGAGGAGGTCTGGAGCAGTACTTC
V gene: TRBV5-4
D gene: TRBD2
J gene: TRBJ2-7
clone size: few

CDR3 protein: CASSTLAGVTDTQYF
CDR3 DNA: TGCGCCAGCAGCACACTAGCGGGAGTGACAGATACGCAGTATTTT
V gene: TRBV5-1
D gene: TRBD2
J gene: TRBJ2-3
clone size: NA

CDR3 protein: CTSSYRDRDNSPLHF
CDR3 DNA: TGTACCAGCAGTTACCGGGACAGGGATAATTCACCCCTCCACTTT
V gene: TRBV6-6
D gene: TRBD1
J gene: TRBJ1-6
clone size: NA

CDR3 protein: CASSPRTALPPLF
CDR3 DNA: TGTGCCAGCAGCCCCCGGACAGCGCTGCCACCTCTCTTC
V gene: TRBV7-8
D gene: NA
J gene: TRBJ1-2
clone size: NA

CDR3 protein: CASSEGQGVYTDTQYF
CDR3 DNA: TGTGCCAGCAGTGAGGGACAGGGGGTTTACACAGATACGCAGTATTTT
V gene: TRBV2
D gene: TRBD1
J gene: TRBJ2-3
clone size: NA

CDR3 protein: CASRVAGRHTDTQYF
CDR3 DNA: TGTGCCAGCAGGGTAGCGGGTCGACACACAGATACGCAGTATTTT
V gene: TRBV5-6
D gene: TRBD2
J gene: TRBJ2-3
clone size: NA

CDR3 protein: CASPGTSGYNEQFF
CDR3 DNA: TGTGCCAGCCCGGGGACTAGCGGCTACAATGAGCAGTTCTTC
V gene: TRBV2
D gene: TRBD2
J gene: TRBJ2-1
clone size: NA